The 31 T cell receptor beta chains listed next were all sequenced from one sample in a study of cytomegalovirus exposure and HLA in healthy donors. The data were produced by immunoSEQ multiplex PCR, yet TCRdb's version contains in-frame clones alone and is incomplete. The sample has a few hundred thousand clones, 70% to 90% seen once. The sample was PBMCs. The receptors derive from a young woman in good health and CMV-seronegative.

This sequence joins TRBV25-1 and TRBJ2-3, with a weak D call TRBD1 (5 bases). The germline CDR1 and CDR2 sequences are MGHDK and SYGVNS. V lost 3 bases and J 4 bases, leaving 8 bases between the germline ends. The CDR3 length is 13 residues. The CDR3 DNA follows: TGTGCCAGCAGTGATCAGGGCCCAGATACGCAGTATTTT. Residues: CASSDQGPDTQYF.

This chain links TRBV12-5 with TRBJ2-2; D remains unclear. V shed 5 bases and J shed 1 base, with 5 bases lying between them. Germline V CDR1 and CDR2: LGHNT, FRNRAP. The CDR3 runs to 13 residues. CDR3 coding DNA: TGTGCTAGTGGTCCCCAGAACACCGGGGAGCTGTTTTTT. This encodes CASGPQNTGELFF.

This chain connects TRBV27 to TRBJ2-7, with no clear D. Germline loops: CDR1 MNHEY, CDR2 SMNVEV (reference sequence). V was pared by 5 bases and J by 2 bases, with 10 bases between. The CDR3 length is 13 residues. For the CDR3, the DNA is TGTGCCAGCAGTCCTAGTGGTCCCTACGAGCAGTACTTC. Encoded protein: CASSPSGPYEQYF.

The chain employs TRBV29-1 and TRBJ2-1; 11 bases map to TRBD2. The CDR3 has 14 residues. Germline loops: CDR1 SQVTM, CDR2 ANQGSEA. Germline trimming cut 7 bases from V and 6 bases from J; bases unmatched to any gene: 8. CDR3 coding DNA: TGCAGCGGTAGCGGGAGGGCCCGATTCAATGAGCAGTTCTTC. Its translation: CSGSGRARFNEQFF.

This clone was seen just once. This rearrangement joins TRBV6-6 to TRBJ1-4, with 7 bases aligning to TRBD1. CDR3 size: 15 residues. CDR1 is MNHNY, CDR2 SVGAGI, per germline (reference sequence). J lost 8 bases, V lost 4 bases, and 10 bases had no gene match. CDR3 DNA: TGTGCCAGCAGTTTCTACTTGACAGGGAACGAAAAACTGTTTTTT. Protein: CASSFYLTGNEKLFF.

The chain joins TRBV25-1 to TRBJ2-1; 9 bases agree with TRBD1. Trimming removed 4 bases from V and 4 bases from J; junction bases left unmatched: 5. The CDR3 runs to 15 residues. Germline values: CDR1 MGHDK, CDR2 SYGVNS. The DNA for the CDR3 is TGTGCCAGCAGTGCTCGGACAGGGGCTTACAATGAGCAGTTCTTC. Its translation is CASSARTGAYNEQFF.

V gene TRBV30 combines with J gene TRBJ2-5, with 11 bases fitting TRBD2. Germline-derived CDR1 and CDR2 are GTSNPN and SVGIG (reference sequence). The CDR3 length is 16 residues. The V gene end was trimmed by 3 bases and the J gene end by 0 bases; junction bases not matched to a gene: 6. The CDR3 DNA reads TGTGCCTGGAGCGAAACTAGCGGGAGTCACCAAGAGACCCAGTACTTC. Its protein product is CAWSETSGSHQETQYF. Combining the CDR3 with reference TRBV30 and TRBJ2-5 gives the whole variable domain SQTIHQWPATLVQPVGSPLSLECTVEGTSNPNLYWYRQAAGRGLQLLFYSVGIGQISSEVPQNLSASRPQDRQFILSSKKLLLSDSGFYLCAWSETSGSHQETQYFGPGTRLLVL.

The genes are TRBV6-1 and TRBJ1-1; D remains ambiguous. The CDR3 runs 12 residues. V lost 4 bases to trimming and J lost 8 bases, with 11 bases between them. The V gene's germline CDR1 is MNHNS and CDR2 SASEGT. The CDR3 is CASSAPVVEAFF. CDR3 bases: TGTGCCAGCAGTGCTCCGGTAGTAGAAGCTTTCTTT.

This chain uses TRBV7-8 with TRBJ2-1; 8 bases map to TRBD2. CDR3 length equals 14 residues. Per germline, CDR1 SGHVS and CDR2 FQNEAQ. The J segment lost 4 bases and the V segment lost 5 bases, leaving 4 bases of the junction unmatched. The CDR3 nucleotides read TGTGCCAGCAGCCAGCGGGAGACGTACAATGAGCAGTTCTTC. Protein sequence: CASSQRETYNEQFF.

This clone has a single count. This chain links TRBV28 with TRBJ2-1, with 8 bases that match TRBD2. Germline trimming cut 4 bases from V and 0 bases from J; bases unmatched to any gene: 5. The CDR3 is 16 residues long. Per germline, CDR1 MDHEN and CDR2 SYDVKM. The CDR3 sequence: CASSSPGTSSYNEQFF. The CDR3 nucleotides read TGTGCCAGCAGTTCCCCCGGGACTAGCTCCTACAATGAGCAGTTCTTC.

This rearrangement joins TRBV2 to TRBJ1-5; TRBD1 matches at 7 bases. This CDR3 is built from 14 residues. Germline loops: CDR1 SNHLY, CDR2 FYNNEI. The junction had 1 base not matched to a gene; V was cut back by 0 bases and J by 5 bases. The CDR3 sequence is CASSEATGDQPQHF. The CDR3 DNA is TGTGCCAGCAGTGAAGCTACAGGGGATCAGCCCCAGCATTTT.

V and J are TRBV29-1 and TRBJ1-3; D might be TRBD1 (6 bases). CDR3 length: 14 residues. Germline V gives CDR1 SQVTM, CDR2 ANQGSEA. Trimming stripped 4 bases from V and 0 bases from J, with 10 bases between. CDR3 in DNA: TGCAGCGTTGTCAGGGGTCTCTCTGGAAACACCATATATTTT. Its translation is CSVVRGLSGNTIYF.

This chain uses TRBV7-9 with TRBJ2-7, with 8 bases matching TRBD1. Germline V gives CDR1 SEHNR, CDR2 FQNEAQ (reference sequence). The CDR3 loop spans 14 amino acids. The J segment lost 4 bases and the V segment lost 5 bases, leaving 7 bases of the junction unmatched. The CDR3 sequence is CASSSPGGPYEQYF. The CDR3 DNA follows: TGTGCCAGCAGCAGTCCAGGGGGCCCTTACGAGCAGTACTTC.

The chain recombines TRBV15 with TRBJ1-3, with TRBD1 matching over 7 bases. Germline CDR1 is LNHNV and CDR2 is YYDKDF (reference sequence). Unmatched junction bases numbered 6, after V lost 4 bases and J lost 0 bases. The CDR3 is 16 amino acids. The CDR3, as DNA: TGTGCCACCAGCACCGGGACAGCCAGCTCTGGAAACACCATATATTTT. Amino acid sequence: CATSTGTASSGNTIYF.

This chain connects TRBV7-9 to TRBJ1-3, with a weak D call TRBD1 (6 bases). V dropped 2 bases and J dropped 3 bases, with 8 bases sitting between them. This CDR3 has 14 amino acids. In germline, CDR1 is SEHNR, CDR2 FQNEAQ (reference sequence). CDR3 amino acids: CASSLTGFGNTIYF. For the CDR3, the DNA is TGTGCCAGCAGCTTAACAGGGTTTGGAAACACCATATATTTT.

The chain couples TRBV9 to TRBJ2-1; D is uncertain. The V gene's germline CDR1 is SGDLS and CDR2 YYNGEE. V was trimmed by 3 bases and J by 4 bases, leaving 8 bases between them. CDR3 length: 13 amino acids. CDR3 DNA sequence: TGTGCCAGCAGCGCCCCAGGTTACAATGAGCAGTTCTTC. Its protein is CASSAPGYNEQFF.

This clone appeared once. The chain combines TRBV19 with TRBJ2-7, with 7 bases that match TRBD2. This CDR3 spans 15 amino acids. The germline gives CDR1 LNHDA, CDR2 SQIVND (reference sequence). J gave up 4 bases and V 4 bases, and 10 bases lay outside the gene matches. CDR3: CASSKTGLVGYEQYF. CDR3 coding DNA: TGTGCCAGTAGTAAGACCGGACTAGTAGGGTACGAGCAGTACTTC.

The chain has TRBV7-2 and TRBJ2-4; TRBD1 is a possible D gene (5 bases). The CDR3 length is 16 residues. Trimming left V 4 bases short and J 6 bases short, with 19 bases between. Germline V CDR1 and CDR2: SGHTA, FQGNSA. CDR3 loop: CASSSGPGRGLNIQYF. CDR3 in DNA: TGTGCCAGCAGCTCTGGTCCGGGTAGGGGTTTAAACATTCAGTACTTC.

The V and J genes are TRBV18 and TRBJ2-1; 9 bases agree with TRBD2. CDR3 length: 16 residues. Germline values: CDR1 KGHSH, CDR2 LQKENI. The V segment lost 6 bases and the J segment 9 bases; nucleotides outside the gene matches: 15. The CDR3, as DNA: TGTGCCAGCTCCCGAGCAGCGGGAGGTCTTGGGGCTGAGCAGTTCTTC. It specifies CASSRAAGGLGAEQFF.

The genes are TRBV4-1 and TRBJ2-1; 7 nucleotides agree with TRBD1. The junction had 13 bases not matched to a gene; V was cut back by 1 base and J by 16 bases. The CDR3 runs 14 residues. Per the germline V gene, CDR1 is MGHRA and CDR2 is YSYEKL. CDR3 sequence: CASSQVHRGIHEFF. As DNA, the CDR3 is TGCGCCAGCAGCCAAGTGCACAGGGGAATCCACGAATTCTTC.

CDR3 protein: CASRKLGGADTQYF. In DNA form, the CDR3 reads TGTGCCAGCAGGAAACTAGGGGGGGCAGATACGCAGTATTTT. The chain uses TRBV6-5 and TRBJ2-3, with D possibly matching TRBD2 (7 bases). Per the germline V gene, CDR1 is MNHEY and CDR2 is SVGAGI. Between the trimmed V and J ends, which lost 6 bases and 4 bases, there was a span of 14 bases. The CDR3 runs to 14 residues.

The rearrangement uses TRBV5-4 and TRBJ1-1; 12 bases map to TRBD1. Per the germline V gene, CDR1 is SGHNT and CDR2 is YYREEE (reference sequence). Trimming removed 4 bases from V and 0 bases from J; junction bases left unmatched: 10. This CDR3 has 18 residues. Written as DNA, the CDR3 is TGTGCCAGCAGCCCAATAGGGACAGGGGGCTCCATGAACACTGAAGCTTTCTTT. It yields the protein CASSPIGTGGSMNTEAFF.

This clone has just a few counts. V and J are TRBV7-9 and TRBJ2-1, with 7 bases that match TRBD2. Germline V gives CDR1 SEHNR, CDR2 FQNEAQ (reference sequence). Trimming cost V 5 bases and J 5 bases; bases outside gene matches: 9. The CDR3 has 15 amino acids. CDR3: CASSQTEGGDNEQFF. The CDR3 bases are TGTGCCAGCAGCCAAACTGAGGGAGGGGACAATGAGCAGTTCTTC.

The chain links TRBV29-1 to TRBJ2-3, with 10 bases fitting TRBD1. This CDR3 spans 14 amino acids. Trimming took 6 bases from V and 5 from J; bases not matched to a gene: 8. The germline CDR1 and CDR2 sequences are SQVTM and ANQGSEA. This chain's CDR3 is CSVVAGTGVDTQYF. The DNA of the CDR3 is TGCAGCGTAGTAGCCGGGACAGGGGTAGATACGCAGTATTTT.

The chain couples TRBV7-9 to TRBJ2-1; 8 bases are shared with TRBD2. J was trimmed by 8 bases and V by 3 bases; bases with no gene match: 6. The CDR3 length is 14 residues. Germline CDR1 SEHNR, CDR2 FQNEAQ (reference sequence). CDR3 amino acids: CASSLSGSYDEQFF. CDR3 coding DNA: TGTGCCAGCAGCTTGAGCGGGAGTTACGATGAGCAGTTCTTC.

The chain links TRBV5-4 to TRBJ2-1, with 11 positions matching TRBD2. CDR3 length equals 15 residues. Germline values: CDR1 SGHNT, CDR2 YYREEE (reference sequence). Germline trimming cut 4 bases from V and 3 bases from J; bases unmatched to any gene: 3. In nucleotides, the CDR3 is TGTGCCAGCAGCATGGGACTAGCGGACTACAATGAGCAGTTCTTC. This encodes CASSMGLADYNEQFF.

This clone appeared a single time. This CDR3 is CASRRQDFFEKLFF. CDR3 DNA sequence: TGTGCCAGTAGAAGACAGGACTTCTTTGAAAAACTGTTTTTT. The chain has TRBV19 and TRBJ1-4, with a tentative D call TRBD1 (6 bases). In germline, CDR1 is LNHDA, CDR2 SQIVND (reference sequence). This CDR3 spans 14 amino acids. Trimming took 6 bases from V and 7 from J, leaving 15 bases between them.

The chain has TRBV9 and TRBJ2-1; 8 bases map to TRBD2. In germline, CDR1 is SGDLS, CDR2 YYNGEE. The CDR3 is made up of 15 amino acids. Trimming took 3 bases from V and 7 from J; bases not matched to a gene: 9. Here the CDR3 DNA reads TGTGCCAGCAGCGAATCGAGCGGCGGGGGGAATGAGCAGTTCTTC. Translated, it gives CASSESSGGGNEQFF.

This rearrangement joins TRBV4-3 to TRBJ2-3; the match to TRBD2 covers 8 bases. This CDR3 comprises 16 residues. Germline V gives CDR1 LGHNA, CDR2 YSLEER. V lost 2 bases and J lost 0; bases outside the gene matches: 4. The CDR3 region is CASSQHSGMSTDTQYF. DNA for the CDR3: TGCGCCAGCAGCCAACATAGCGGGATGAGCACAGATACGCAGTATTTT.

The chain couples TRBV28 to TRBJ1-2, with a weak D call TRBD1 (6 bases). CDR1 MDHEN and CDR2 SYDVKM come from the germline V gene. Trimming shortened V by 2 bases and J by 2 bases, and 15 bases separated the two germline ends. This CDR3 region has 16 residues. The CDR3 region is CASSLSPQGANYGYTF. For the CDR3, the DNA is TGTGCCAGCAGTTTAAGCCCACAGGGTGCCAACTATGGCTACACCTTC.

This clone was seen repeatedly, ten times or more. For the CDR3, the DNA is TGTGCCAGCAGTAGACTAGCGGGAGATATGGATGAGCAGTTCTTC. Encoded protein: CASSRLAGDMDEQFF. The rearrangement uses TRBV28 and TRBJ2-1; 12 bases agree with TRBD2. CDR3 length: 15 amino acids. Trimming took 5 bases from V and 8 from J; bases not matched to a gene: 7. The V gene's germline CDR1 is MDHEN and CDR2 SYDVKM.